Below, 31 T cell receptor beta chains from the same sample are listed, as sequenced in a study of T cell responses to AZD1222 COVID-19 vaccine. Measured with immunoSEQ multiplex PCR; TCRdb has only the in-frame clones, and not every one. Found here are roughly 120,000 clones, roughly 88% of them singletons; the top ten hold around 3.9%. The sample here was peripheral blood, taken on day 0 of MenACWY control vaccination. The receptors were gathered from an adult in good health.

Comments on this clone: Other DNA sequences in this specimen translate into the identical CDR3. J is TRBJ1-2 and V is TRBV10-3; the D is unclear. There are 13 residues in the CDR3. Trimming took off 0 bases at V and 3 bases at J, with 5 bases between the two ends. CDR1 and CDR2 from the germline V gene are ENHRY and SYGVKD. The CDR3 bases are TGTGCCATCAGTGAGTCCCAGGACTATGGCTACACCTTC. Amino acids: CAISESQDYGYTF.

V and J are TRBV2 and TRBJ1-5, with TRBD1 as a possible D gene (6 bases). The CDR3 runs to 14 residues. The V gene's germline CDR1 is SNHLY and CDR2 FYNNEI. The V end lost 4 bases, the J end lost 3 bases, and 10 bases lay between the germline ends. The CDR3 bases are TGTGCCAGCAGTGCCACAGGGCTCAATCAGCCCCAGCATTTT. Its translation is CASSATGLNQPQHF.

The gene calls are TRBV6-2 or TRBV6-3 and TRBJ2-7; D not resolved. Germline CDR1 MNHEY, CDR2 SVGEGT. V lost 2 bases and J 0 bases, leaving 2 bases between the germline ends. CDR3 length equals 12 residues. The CDR3 loop reads CASSYSSYEQYF. Written as DNA, the CDR3 is TGTGCCAGCAGTTACAGCTCCTACGAGCAGTACTTC.

The chain recombines TRBV3-1 (or the pseudogene TRBV3-2) with TRBJ2-7; TRBD2 is a possible D gene (5 bases). Per the germline V gene, CDR1 is LGHDT and CDR2 is YNNKEL (reference sequence). The ends were cut back, 3 bases at V and 2 bases at J, with 11 bases in the middle. This CDR3 region has 14 residues. The DNA of the CDR3 is TGTGCCAGCAGCCATTGGACCGGGACCTACGAGCAGTACTTC. Translating it yields CASSHWTGTYEQYF.

This chain connects TRBV5-1 to TRBJ2-5, with TRBD2 matching over 11 bases. This CDR3 region has 17 residues. Unmatched junction bases numbered 7, after V lost 3 bases and J lost 0 bases. Looked up from germline, CDR1 is SGHRS and CDR2 is YFSETQ. CDR3 sequence: CASSSPRLAGNQETQYF. The CDR3, as DNA: TGCGCCAGCAGCTCCCCAAGACTAGCGGGAAACCAAGAGACCCAGTACTTC. Full variable domain (rest looked up from reference TRBV5-1 and TRBJ2-5): KAGVTQTPRYLIKTRGQQVTLSCSPISGHRSVSWYQQTPGQGLQFLFEYFSETQRNKGNFPGRFSGRQFSNSRSEMNVSTLELGDSALYLCASSSPRLAGNQETQYFGPGTRLLVL.

This clone has only one observation. This chain uses TRBV24-1 with TRBJ2-7; possible D gene TRBD2, 5 bases. The CDR3 covers 13 residues. Trimming stripped 5 bases from V and 5 bases from J, with 12 bases between. Germline CDR1 is KGHDR and CDR2 is SFDVKD. The CDR3 sequence is CATSGSGRDEQYF. As DNA, the CDR3 is TGTGCCACCAGTGGATCGGGAAGGGACGAGCAGTACTTC.

The rearrangement joins TRBV2 to TRBJ1-1; tentative D call: TRBD1 (5 bases). Germline lookup yields CDR1 SNHLY and CDR2 FYNNEI. The germline V and J ends were trimmed by 7 bases and 1 base, with 7 bases remaining between them. The CDR3 loop spans 12 amino acids. The CDR3 DNA is TGTGCCAGCACCAGGGAGAACACTGAAGCTTTCTTT. Its translation is CASTRENTEAFF.

This rearrangement joins TRBV5-6 to TRBJ1-2; 9 nucleotides agree with TRBD1. This CDR3 has 15 residues. Per the germline V gene, CDR1 is SGHDT and CDR2 is YYEEEE. V lost 4 bases, J lost 2 bases, and 6 bases stayed unmatched. CDR3 nucleotide sequence: TGTGCCAGCAGCGGGACAGGGAACCCAAACTATGGCTACACCTTC. Encoded protein: CASSGTGNPNYGYTF.

The chain uses TRBV7-8 and TRBJ2-5; 7 bases match TRBD2. Germline CDR1 and CDR2: SGHVS and FQNEAQ. There are 16 residues in the CDR3. Losses at the gene ends were 4 bases for V and 3 bases for J; bases not matched to a gene: 11. CDR3 amino acids: CASSSPPLTSKETQYF. The DNA for the CDR3 is TGTGCCAGCAGCTCTCCCCCCCTGACTAGCAAAGAGACCCAGTACTTC.

The genes are TRBV28 and TRBJ2-3, with 11 bases fitting TRBD2. The germline V gene encodes CDR1 MDHEN and CDR2 SYDVKM. This CDR3 spans 17 amino acids. Trimming cost V 1 base and J 2 bases; bases outside gene matches: 5. The CDR3 loop reads CASSLSSGGLDTDTQYF. As DNA, the CDR3 is TGTGCCAGCAGTTTATCTAGCGGGGGGCTAGACACAGATACGCAGTATTTT.

The chain carries TRBV5-6 and TRBJ1-3, with D perhaps matching TRBD1 (5 bases). Trimming took off 3 bases at V and 0 bases at J, with 10 bases between the two ends. The CDR3 covers 15 residues. Germline values: CDR1 SGHDT, CDR2 YYEEEE. The CDR3 nucleotides read TGTGCCAGCAGCTACGTACAGGACTCTGGAAACACCATATATTTT. Translating it yields CASSYVQDSGNTIYF.

This clone was counted many times. The V and J genes are TRBV5-4 and TRBJ1-6; D not resolved. Germline CDR1 and CDR2: SGHNT and YYREEE (reference sequence). The V and J ends lost 3 bases and 14 bases respectively, with 24 bases between them. This CDR3 has 16 amino acids. CDR3 amino acids: CASSSTSGGEVVTLHF. The CDR3 nucleotides read TGTGCCAGCAGCTCAACCTCGGGAGGAGAGGTTGTTACCCTCCACTTT.

This clone occurred a few times. The V call is TRBV21-1, the J call TRBJ1-5. TRBV21-1 is listed as a pseudogene. The CDR3 is made up of 17 amino acids. The CDR3 spells CASSKDGGAYSNQPQHF. The CDR3 DNA follows: TGTGCCAGCAGCAAAGACGGTGGCGCGTATAGCAATCAGCCCCAGCATTTT.

J is TRBJ2-3 and V is TRBV4-3; 9 bases match TRBD2. Germline V gives CDR1 LGHNA, CDR2 YSLEER. This CDR3 comprises 16 residues. Trimming took 0 bases from V and 7 from J; bases not matched to a gene: 8. In DNA, the CDR3 is TGCGCCAGCAGCCAAGATAGGGCGGGGGGGCTATATACGCAGTATTTT. It specifies CASSQDRAGGLYTQYF.

V is TRBV28 and J is TRBJ1-2; TRBD1 aligns across 8 bases. Germline CDR1 reads MDHEN; CDR2 reads SYDVKM. V was clipped by 3 bases and J by 7 bases; unmatched bases: 7. The CDR3 is 14 amino acids. This chain's CDR3 is CASSFGAGGSGYTF. CDR3 coding DNA: TGTGCCAGCAGTTTCGGAGCAGGGGGCAGTGGCTACACCTTC.

The chain carries TRBV6-5 and TRBJ2-7; 7 bases are a match to TRBD1. The CDR3 length is 12 residues. V lost 7 bases and J lost 3; bases outside the gene matches: 3. CDR1 is MNHEY, CDR2 SVGAGI, per germline. In DNA, the CDR3 is TGTGCCAGCAATGGGGACAGCTACGAGCAGTACTTC. This translates into CASNGDSYEQYF.

J is TRBJ1-5 and V is TRBV7-2; D may be TRBD1 (6 bases). Between the trimmed V and J ends, which lost 3 bases and 4 bases, there was a span of 10 bases. The length of the CDR3 is 14 residues. Germline CDR1 is SGHTA and CDR2 is FQGNSA. The CDR3 is CASSFRGGNQPQHF. In DNA form, the CDR3 reads TGTGCCAGCAGCTTTAGGGGGGGGAATCAGCCCCAGCATTTT.

This chain joins TRBV24-1 and TRBJ2-4; D is unclear. Germline lookup yields CDR1 KGHDR and CDR2 SFDVKD. V was shortened by 4 bases and J by 5 bases, with 14 bases between the two germline ends. The CDR3 loop spans 15 amino acids. Written as DNA, the CDR3 is TGTGCCACCAGTGACCCTTCCGGACGGGAAAACATTCAGTACTTC. It specifies CATSDPSGRENIQYF.

The chain employs TRBV19 and TRBJ2-1; 12 bases are shared with TRBD2. The CDR3 is 14 residues long. J gave up 10 bases and V 7 bases, and 8 bases lay outside the gene matches. In germline, CDR1 is LNHDA, CDR2 SQIVND (reference sequence). CDR3: CASTPSGGAREQFF. In nucleotides, the CDR3 is TGTGCCAGTACCCCTAGCGGGGGGGCAAGGGAGCAGTTCTTC. The whole variable domain, filled in from reference TRBV19 and TRBJ2-1, reads DGGITQSPKYLFRKEGQNVTLSCEQNLNHDAMYWYRQDPGQGLRLIYYSQIVNDFQKGDIAEGYSVSREKKESFPLTVTSAQKNPTAFYLCASTPSGGAREQFFGPGTRLTVL.

The chain is built from TRBV28 and TRBJ1-2; unclear D gene. CDR1 and CDR2 from the germline V gene are MDHEN and SYDVKM. The length of the CDR3 is 11 residues. Trimming left V 6 bases short and J 2 bases short, with 4 bases between. Written as DNA, the CDR3 is TGTGCCAGCAGGGGGAACTATGGCTACACCTTC. Its protein is CASRGNYGYTF.

The rearrangement uses TRBV7-8 and TRBJ1-5; D call uncertain. The germline CDR1 and CDR2 sequences are SGHVS and FQNEAQ. The CDR3 totals 14 residues. Trimming shortened V by 0 bases and J by 4 bases, and 7 bases separated the two germline ends. The CDR3 sequence: CASSLAQSNQPQHF. The DNA for the CDR3 is TGTGCCAGCAGCTTAGCGCAGAGTAATCAGCCCCAGCATTTT.

The CDR3 DNA is TGCGCCAGCAGCCCAAACAGGGGCTCTGAAGCTTTCTTT. Its translation: CASSPNRGSEAFF. This rearrangement joins TRBV5-1 to TRBJ1-1, with 7 nucleotides matching TRBD1. Germline CDR1 and CDR2: SGHRS and YFSETQ. This CDR3 has 13 residues. The V segment lost 4 bases and the J segment 6 bases; nucleotides outside the gene matches: 6.

The chain is built from TRBV3-1 (or the pseudogene TRBV3-2) and TRBJ2-3, with D maybe TRBD1 (5 bases). Germline V gene sequence: CDR1 LGHDT, CDR2 YNNKEL (reference sequence). This CDR3 has 12 amino acids. V was cut by 6 bases and J by 5 bases, with 9 bases left in between. For the CDR3, the DNA is TGTGCCAGCAGGGGGCGCGGAGATACGCAGTATTTT. Residues: CASRGRGDTQYF.

This chain connects TRBV3-1 (or the pseudogene TRBV3-2) to TRBJ2-7; 8 positions agree with TRBD2. The V gene's germline CDR1 is LGHDT and CDR2 YNNKEL (reference sequence). The J segment lost 6 bases and the V segment lost 8 bases, leaving 3 bases of the junction unmatched. The length of the CDR3 is 11 residues. Written as DNA, the CDR3 is TGTGCCAGCCGGCGGGGGGCCGAGCAGTACTTC. Translated, it gives CASRRGAEQYF.

The gene calls are TRBV7-2 and TRBJ1-3, with D hard to call. V lost 5 bases and J lost 4, with 15 bases in between. Germline V gene lookup returns CDR1 SGHTA and CDR2 FQGNSA. This CDR3 comprises 15 residues. The CDR3 loop is CASSIDVNQGNTIYF. Here the CDR3 DNA reads TGTGCCAGCAGCATCGACGTCAATCAGGGAAACACCATATATTTT.

The V and J genes are TRBV7-2 and TRBJ1-6; TRBD1 matches 9 bases. The CDR3 length is 15 residues. Germline CDR1 is SGHTA and CDR2 is FQGNSA. The junction had 3 bases not matched to a gene; V was cut back by 1 base and J by 8 bases. The CDR3 sequence: CASSLEDRGDSPLHF. The CDR3 coding sequence is TGTGCCAGCAGCTTAGAGGACAGGGGAGATTCACCCCTCCACTTT.

The J gene is TRBJ1-1, the V gene TRBV6-5, with D possibly matching TRBD1 (6 bases). The CDR3 loop spans 14 amino acids. Per germline, CDR1 MNHEY and CDR2 SVGAGI. V was trimmed by 6 bases and J by 6 bases, leaving 17 bases between them. The chain's CDR3 is CASSATGRGAEAFF. The CDR3 coding sequence is TGTGCCAGCAGCGCCACAGGGAGGGGCGCTGAAGCTTTCTTT.

J is TRBJ1-2 and V is TRBV4-1, with 7 bases aligning to TRBD1. V was clipped by 4 bases and J by 1 base; unmatched bases: 6. Germline V gene lookup returns CDR1 MGHRA and CDR2 YSYEKL. The CDR3 length is 15 residues. The CDR3 loop is CASSLGQSYNYGYTF. As DNA, the CDR3 is TGCGCCAGCAGCCTGGGACAGAGTTATAACTATGGCTACACCTTC.

The chain joins TRBV7-9 to TRBJ2-1; D unresolved. Trimming pared 4 bases from V and 8 bases from J, leaving 12 bases between. Looked up from germline, CDR1 is SEHNR and CDR2 is FQNEAQ (reference sequence). This CDR3 region has 13 residues. The CDR3 DNA sequence: TGTGCCAGCAGCTCGACCCCTAGGGATGAGCAGTTCTTC. Its protein product is CASSSTPRDEQFF.

This chain uses TRBV3-1 (or the pseudogene TRBV3-2) with TRBJ2-3; 7 bases fit TRBD2. Germline CDR1 LGHDT, CDR2 YNNKEL (reference sequence). The CDR3 contains 12 residues. With V trimmed by 1 base and J by 11 bases, 3 bases remained unmatched. CDR3 in amino acids: CASSQGSGGQYF. For the CDR3, the DNA is TGTGCCAGCAGCCAAGGGTCGGGGGGGCAGTATTTT.

The chain employs TRBV9 and TRBJ1-4; 10 nucleotides match TRBD1. The CDR3 is 16 residues long. The germline gives CDR1 SGDLS, CDR2 YYNGEE. V lost 4 bases and J lost 4; bases outside the gene matches: 7. CDR3 sequence (DNA): TGTGCCAGCAGCCCTTCGGGACAGGGGTTTAATGAAAAACTGTTTTTT. Its protein product is CASSPSGQGFNEKLFF.